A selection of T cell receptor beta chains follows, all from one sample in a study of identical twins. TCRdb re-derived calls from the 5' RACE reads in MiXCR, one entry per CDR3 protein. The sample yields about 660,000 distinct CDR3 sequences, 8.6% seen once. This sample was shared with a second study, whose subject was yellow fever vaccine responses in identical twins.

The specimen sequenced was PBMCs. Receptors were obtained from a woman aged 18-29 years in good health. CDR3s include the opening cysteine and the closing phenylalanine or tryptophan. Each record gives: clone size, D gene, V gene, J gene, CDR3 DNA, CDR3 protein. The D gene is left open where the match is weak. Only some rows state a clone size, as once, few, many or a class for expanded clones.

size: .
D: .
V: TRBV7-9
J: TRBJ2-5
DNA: TGTGCCAGCAGCTTACAGGGCTCTCAAGAGACCCAGTACTTC
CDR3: CASSLQGSQETQYF

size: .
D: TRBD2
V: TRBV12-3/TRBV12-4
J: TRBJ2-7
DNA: TGTGCCAGCAGTTATGGACTAGCGGGAGGGTACGAGCAGTACTTC
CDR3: CASSYGLAGGYEQYF

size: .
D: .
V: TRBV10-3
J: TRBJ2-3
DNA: TGTGCCATCGGCGGCAGCACAGATACGCAGTATTTT
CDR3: CAIGGSTDTQYF

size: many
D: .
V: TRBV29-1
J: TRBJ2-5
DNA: TGCAGCGTTGATCAGGGAGAGACCCAGTACTTC
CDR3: CSVDQGETQYF

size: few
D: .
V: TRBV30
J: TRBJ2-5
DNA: TGTGCCTGGACTACGGGCTTGGGACAAGAGACCCAGTACTTC
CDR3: CAWTTGLGQETQYF

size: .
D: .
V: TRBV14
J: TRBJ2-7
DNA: TGTGCCAGCAGCCAAGTACCGGGCTACGAGCAGTACTTC
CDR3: CASSQVPGYEQYF

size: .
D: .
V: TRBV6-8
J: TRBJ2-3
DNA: TGTGCCAGCAGTTTTTTGCAGGATACGCAGTATTTT
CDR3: CASSFLQDTQYF

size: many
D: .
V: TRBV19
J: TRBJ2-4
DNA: TGTGCCAGTAGTATCGGCGTCGACATTCAGTACTTC
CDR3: CASSIGVDIQYF

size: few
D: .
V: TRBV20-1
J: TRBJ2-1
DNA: TGCAGTGCTGGGAGTGTGCGTGAGCAGTTCTTC
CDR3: CSAGSVREQFF

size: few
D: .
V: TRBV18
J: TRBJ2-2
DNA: TGTGCCAGCTCAACCGCGCAGGGCCGGAACACCGGGGAGCTGTTTTTT
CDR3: CASSTAQGRNTGELFF

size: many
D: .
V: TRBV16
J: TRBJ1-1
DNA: TGTGCCAGCAACCTCGTTGGCACTGAAGCTTTCTTT
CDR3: CASNLVGTEAFF

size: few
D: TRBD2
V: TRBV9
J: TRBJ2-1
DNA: TGTGCCAGCAGCGATACTAGCGGGCGGTACAATGAGCAGTTCTTC
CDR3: CASSDTSGRYNEQFF

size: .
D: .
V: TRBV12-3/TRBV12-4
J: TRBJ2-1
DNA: TGTGCCATCAGTTCCCTTCTCAAGGGGCAGGGCACATACAATGAGCAGTTCTTC
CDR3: CAISSLLKGQGTYNEQFF

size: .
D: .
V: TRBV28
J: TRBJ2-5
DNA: TGTGCCAGCAGTGGGAGAAAAGCACCCCCAAGAGAGACCCAGTACTTC
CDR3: CASSGRKAPPRETQYF

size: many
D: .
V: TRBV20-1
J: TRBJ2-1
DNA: TGCAGTGCTTTACCCCACGGAGTTCCTGAGCAGTTCTTC
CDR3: CSALPHGVPEQFF

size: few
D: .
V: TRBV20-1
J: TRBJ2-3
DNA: TGCAGTGCTACTTCGGAGGGAGATACGCAGTATTTT
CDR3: CSATSEGDTQYF

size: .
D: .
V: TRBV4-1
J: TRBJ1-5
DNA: TGCGCCAGCAGCCAAGATCTTCAGGCCCCCAAGCAGCATTTT
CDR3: CASSQDLQAPKQHF

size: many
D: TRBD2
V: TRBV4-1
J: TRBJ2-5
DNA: TGCGCCAGCAGCCTACAGCCTGCGGGAGGACCGGGGACCCAGTACTTC
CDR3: CASSLQPAGGPGTQYF

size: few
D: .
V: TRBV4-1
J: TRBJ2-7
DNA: TGCGCCAGCAGCCAAGATACAGGGACCTCCTACGAGCAGTACTTC
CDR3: CASSQDTGTSYEQYF

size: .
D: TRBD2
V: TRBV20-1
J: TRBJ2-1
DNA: TGCAGTCCCCGGGAAAGCGGGAGGGCCAGTGAGCAGTTCTTC
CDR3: CSPRESGRASEQFF

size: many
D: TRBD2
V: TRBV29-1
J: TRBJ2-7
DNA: TGCAGCGTGTCGCGTTCAGCGGGACTTTACGAGCAGTACTTC
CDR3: CSVSRSAGLYEQYF

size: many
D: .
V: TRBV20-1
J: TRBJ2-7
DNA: TGCAGTGCCCCCGGACAGTCCAGCTACGAGCAGTACTTC
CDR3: CSAPGQSSYEQYF

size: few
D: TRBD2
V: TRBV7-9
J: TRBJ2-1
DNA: TGTGCCAGCAGCTTAGAAAAATCACTAGCGGAGAAAAATGAGCAGTTCTTC
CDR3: CASSLEKSLAEKNEQFF

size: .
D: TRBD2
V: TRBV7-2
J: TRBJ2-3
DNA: TGTGCCAGCAGCTTAACGGTCGGGAGGGGGTTGAGAACCACAGATACGCAGTATTTT
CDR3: CASSLTVGRGLRTTDTQYF

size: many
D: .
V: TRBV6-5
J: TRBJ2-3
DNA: TGTGCCAGCAGTTACCCCTCGGATACGCAGTATTTT
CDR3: CASSYPSDTQYF

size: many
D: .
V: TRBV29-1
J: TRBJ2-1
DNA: TGCAGCGTCCTCCGAGGGGCTTCTCCCAATGAGCAGTTCTTC
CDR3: CSVLRGASPNEQFF

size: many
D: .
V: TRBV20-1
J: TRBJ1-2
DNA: TGCAGTGCCCAATACAGGGACTATGGCTACACCTTC
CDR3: CSAQYRDYGYTF

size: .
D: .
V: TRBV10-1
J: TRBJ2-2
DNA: TGCGCCAGCAGTGAGTACAGTAGGGGCGAGGCCGGGGAGCTGTTTTTT
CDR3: CASSEYSRGEAGELFF

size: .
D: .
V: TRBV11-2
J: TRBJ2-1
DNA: TGTGCCAGCAGCTTAGAGGGGGGTAAAAGTAATGAGCAGTTCTTC
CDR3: CASSLEGGKSNEQFF

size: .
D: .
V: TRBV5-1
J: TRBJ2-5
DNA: TGCGCCAGCAAACCCGGGACCATGCAAGAGACCCAGTACTTC
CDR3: CASKPGTMQETQYF

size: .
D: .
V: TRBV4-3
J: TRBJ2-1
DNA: TGCGCCAGCAGCCAAGAGCTAGCGCGTCACAATGAGCAGTTCTTC
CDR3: CASSQELARHNEQFF

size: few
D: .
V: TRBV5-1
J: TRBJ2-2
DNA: TGCGCCAGCAGCTTGGCCGCGGTCACCGGGGAGCTGTTTTTT
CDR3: CASSLAAVTGELFF

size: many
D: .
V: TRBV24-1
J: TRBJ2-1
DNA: TGTGCCACCAGTGACATGCGCGGAAACTACAATGAGCAGTTCTTC
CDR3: CATSDMRGNYNEQFF

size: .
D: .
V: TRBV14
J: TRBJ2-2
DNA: TGTGCCAGCAGCCAAAAGAGAGGCGGGGAGCTGTTTTTT
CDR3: CASSQKRGGELFF

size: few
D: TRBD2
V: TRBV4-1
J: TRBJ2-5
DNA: TGCGCCAGCAGCCAAGCCCTACTAGCGGGAGGGCCGGAGGAGACCCAGTACTTC
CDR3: CASSQALLAGGPEETQYF

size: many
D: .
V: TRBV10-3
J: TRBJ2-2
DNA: TGTGCCATCAGTGATTTCAGATCCACCGGGGAGCTGTTTTTT
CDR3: CAISDFRSTGELFF

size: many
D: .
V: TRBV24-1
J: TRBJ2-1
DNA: TGTGCCACCAGTACAGGGTCCTACAATGAGCAGTTCTTC
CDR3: CATSTGSYNEQFF

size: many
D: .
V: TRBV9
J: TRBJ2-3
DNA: TGTGCCAGCAGCCAAGGGAAACCAGATACGCAGTATTTT
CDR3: CASSQGKPDTQYF

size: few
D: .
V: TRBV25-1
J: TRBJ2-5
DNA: TGTGCCAGCAGTGCTACCGCCAACCAGGGTCAGACCCAGTACTTC
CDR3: CASSATANQGQTQYF

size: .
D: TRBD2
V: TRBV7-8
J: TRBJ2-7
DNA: TGTGCCAGCAGCATTACCGGGACTAGCGGGATGTACGAGCAGTACTTC
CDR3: CASSITGTSGMYEQYF

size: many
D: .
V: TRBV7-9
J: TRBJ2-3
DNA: TGTGCCAGCAGCGCCCCGGGCACAGATACGCAGTATTTT
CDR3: CASSAPGTDTQYF

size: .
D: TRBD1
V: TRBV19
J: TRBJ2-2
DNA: TGTGCCAGTAAAGAGGGGGCTAACACCGGGGAGCTGTTTTTT
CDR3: CASKEGANTGELFF

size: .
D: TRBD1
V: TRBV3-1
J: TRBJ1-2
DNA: TGTGCCAGCAGCCAAGTAGTCGGGACAGTCTATGGCTACACCTTC
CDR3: CASSQVVGTVYGYTF

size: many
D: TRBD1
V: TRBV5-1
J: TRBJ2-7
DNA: TGCGCCAGCAGCGGAACAGGGGGCGGTTTTCCGTACGAGCAGTACTTC
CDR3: CASSGTGGGFPYEQYF

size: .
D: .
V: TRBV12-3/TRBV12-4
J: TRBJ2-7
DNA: TGTGCCAGCGGACGGACAATCCCCAACGAGCAGTACTTC
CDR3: CASGRTIPNEQYF

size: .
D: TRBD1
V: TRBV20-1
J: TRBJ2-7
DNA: TGCAGTGCGCAAACCGGGACAGGGGGCTCCTACGAGCAGTACTTC
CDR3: CSAQTGTGGSYEQYF

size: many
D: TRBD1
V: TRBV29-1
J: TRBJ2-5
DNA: TGCAGCGTTGACCTCACAGGGGGCCGAGAGACCCAGTACTTC
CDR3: CSVDLTGGRETQYF

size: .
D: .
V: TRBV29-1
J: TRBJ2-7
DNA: TGCAGCGTTGAAGAGGCACAGGAGGGTTACGAGCAGTACTTC
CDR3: CSVEEAQEGYEQYF

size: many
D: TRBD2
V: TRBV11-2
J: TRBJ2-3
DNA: TGTGCCAGCAGTCCCCAGACTAGCGGGAGGCCAGATACGCAGTATTTT
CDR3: CASSPQTSGRPDTQYF

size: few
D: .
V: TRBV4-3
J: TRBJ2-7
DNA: TGCGCCAGCAGCCAAGACCCCCTCGGGGTCACGGACGAGCAGTACTTC
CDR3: CASSQDPLGVTDEQYF

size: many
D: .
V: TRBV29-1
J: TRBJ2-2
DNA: TGCAGCGTTGTGGCGGGACGGAACACCGGGGAGCTGTTTTTT
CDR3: CSVVAGRNTGELFF

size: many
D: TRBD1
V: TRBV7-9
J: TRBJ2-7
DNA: TGTGCCAGCAGCCGAGCGGGGACAGGGGTCGAGCAGTACTTC
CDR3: CASSRAGTGVEQYF

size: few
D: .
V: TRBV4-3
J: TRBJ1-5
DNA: TGCGCCAGCAGCCAAGAATTACCGGGACTCACTTGTCAGCCCCAGCATTTT
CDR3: CASSQELPGLTCQPQHF

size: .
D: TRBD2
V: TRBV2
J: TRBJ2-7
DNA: TGTGCCAGCAGACCTAGGACTAGCGGGGCTCTCGAGCAGTACTTC
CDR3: CASRPRTSGALEQYF

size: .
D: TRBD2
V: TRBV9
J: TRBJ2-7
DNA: TGTGCCAGCAGCGTGGGGACTAGCGGCAAGTACGAGCAGTACTTC
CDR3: CASSVGTSGKYEQYF